Listed here is a single T cell receptor (beta chain). This sample was included in a study of T cell changes during pregnancy in multiple sclerosis. The germline CDR1 and CDR2 sequences are SGHVT and SQSDAQ. V shed 4 bases and J 5 bases; nucleotides not matched to a gene: 4. The CDR3 has 14 amino acids. Some clones are missing from TCRdb's copy, which holds only in-frame ones; the method was immunoSEQ multiplex PCR. The top ten clones hold approximately 0.99% of a sample with approximately 93,000 clones, 91% of them seen once. The source of this sequence is a female donor with multiple sclerosis, enrolled in a pregnancy study. This specimen was peripheral blood, taken before pregnancy. The chain is built from TRBV7-4 and TRBJ2-3, with 9 bases fitting TRBD1. CDR3 in amino acids: CASSSQGALDTQYF. Here the CDR3 DNA reads TGTGCCAGCAGCTCACAGGGGGCTTTAGATACGCAGTATTTT.